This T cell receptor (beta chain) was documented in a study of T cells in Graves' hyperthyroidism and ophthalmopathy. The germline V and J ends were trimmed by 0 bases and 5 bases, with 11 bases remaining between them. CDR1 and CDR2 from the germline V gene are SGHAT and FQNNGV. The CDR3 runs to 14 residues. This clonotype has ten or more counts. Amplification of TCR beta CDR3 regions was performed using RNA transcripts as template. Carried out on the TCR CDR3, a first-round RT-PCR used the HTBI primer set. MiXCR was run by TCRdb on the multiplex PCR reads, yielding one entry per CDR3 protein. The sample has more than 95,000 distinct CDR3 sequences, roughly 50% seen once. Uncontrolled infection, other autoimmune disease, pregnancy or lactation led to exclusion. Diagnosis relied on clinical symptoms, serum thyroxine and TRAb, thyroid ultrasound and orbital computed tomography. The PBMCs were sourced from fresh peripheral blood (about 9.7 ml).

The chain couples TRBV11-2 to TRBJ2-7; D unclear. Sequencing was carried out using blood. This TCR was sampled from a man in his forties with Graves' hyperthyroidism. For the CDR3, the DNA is TGTGCCAGCAGCTTAGATGGCCCGGGTAACGAGCAGTACTTC. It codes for CASSLDGPGNEQYF.